A single sample gave rise to the 27 T cell receptor beta chains below, sequenced in a study of blood T cell repertoires in COVID-19. TCRdb's copy holds only in-frame clones and misses some; the assay was immunoSEQ multiplex PCR. The sample lists some 250,000 clones, around 85% occurring once. The sample comprised PBMCs or T cells enriched from blood (not recorded which). These TCRs come from a woman aged 40 to 50 with acute COVID-19.

The chain is built from TRBV27 and TRBJ2-1, with D tentatively TRBD1 (6 bases). Per germline, CDR1 MNHEY and CDR2 SMNVEV (reference sequence). This CDR3 has 17 residues. The V end lost 0 bases, the J end lost 1 base, and 13 bases lay between the germline ends. CDR3 DNA: TGTGCCAGCAGTTTATCTAAACAGGGTTCTTCCTACAATGAGCAGTTCTTC. This encodes CASSLSKQGSSYNEQFF.

V is TRBV3-1 (or the pseudogene TRBV3-2) and J is TRBJ2-5; D is perhaps TRBD2 (7 bases). Germline V gene lookup returns CDR1 LGHDT and CDR2 YNNKEL (reference sequence). The CDR3 loop spans 16 amino acids. The V and J ends lost 1 base and 5 bases respectively, with 17 bases between them. CDR3 DNA: TGTGCCAGCAGCCAAGCTTGGGGGGGGCCGGGGGAGACCCAGTACTTC. This encodes CASSQAWGGPGETQYF.

This chain uses TRBV28 with TRBJ1-5; D not certain. V lost 7 bases and J 2 bases, leaving 15 bases between the germline ends. CDR1 is MDHEN and CDR2 is SYDVKM in the germline V gene. CDR3 length: 15 residues. CDR3 DNA sequence: TGTGCCAGCACTCGGTCGCAATTGGGCAATCAGCCCCAGCATTTT. Translating gives CASTRSQLGNQPQHF. The full variable domain, with the rest looked up from reference TRBV28 and TRBJ1-5, is DVKVTQSSRYLVKRTGEKVFLECVQDMDHENMFWYRQDPGLGLRLIYFSYDVKMKEKGDIPEGYSVSREKKERFSLILESASTNQTSMYLCASTRSQLGNQPQHFGDGTRLSIL.

The chain employs TRBV25-1 and TRBJ1-2, with D perhaps TRBD1 (6 bases). The CDR3 length is 14 residues. Germline values: CDR1 MGHDK, CDR2 SYGVNS. The V gene lost 1 base and the J gene lost 2 bases, with 8 bases spanning the gap. CDR3 bases: TGTGCCAGCAGTGAATTTGGACAGAACTATGGCTACACCTTC. It codes for CASSEFGQNYGYTF.

CDR3 region: CASSQGQNNYGYTF. The CDR3 nucleotides are TGTGCCAGCAGCCAGGGACAGAATAACTATGGCTACACCTTC. The chain uses TRBV7-2 and TRBJ1-2, with 7 bases matching TRBD1. V trimming: 5 bases; J trimming: 1 base; junction bases outside the gene matches: 4. This CDR3 has 14 amino acids. Germline assignment: CDR1 SGHTA and CDR2 FQGNSA.

The genes are TRBV18 and TRBJ1-4; unclear D gene. The V end lost 3 bases, the J end lost 0 bases, and 8 bases lay between the germline ends. CDR3 length: 15 amino acids. CDR1 is KGHSH and CDR2 is LQKENI in the germline V gene. CDR3 sequence reads: CASSPKQTTNEKLFF. In DNA form, the CDR3 reads TGTGCCAGCTCACCTAAACAGACAACTAATGAAAAACTGTTTTTT.

V is TRBV15 and J is TRBJ1-4; 9 nucleotides line up with TRBD1. V shed 3 bases and J 8 bases; nucleotides not matched to a gene: 10. Germline CDR1 and CDR2: LNHNV and YYDKDF (reference sequence). CDR3 length: 16 amino acids. This CDR3 is CATSSPGTGKGEKLFF. CDR3 DNA: TGTGCCACCAGCAGTCCCGGGACAGGGAAGGGGGAAAAACTGTTTTTT.

The chain recombines TRBV18 with TRBJ1-2; 10 positions agree with TRBD1. CDR1 and CDR2 from the germline V gene are KGHSH and LQKENI. Trimming at V came to 1 base and at J to 7 bases, leaving 6 bases not matched to a gene. The CDR3 is 15 amino acids. In nucleotides, the CDR3 is TGTGCCAGCTCACCACAGGGACAGGGGTTTGTTGGCTACACCTTC. This codes for CASSPQGQGFVGYTF.

The chain couples TRBV20-1 to TRBJ1-5; a possible D gene is TRBD1 (6 bases). The CDR3 consists of 14 residues. CDR1 is DFQATT and CDR2 is SNEGSKA in the germline V gene (reference sequence). The V end lost 3 bases, the J end lost 0 bases, and 9 bases lay between the germline ends. This chain's CDR3 is CSASMGASNQPQHF. In DNA form, the CDR3 reads TGCAGTGCTAGTATGGGGGCTAGCAATCAGCCCCAGCATTTT.

V gene TRBV30 combines with J gene TRBJ1-1, with D uncertain. The CDR3 is 12 residues long. The V gene lost 5 bases and the J gene lost 3 bases, with 10 bases spanning the gap. Germline CDR1 GTSNPN, CDR2 SVGIG (reference sequence). CDR3 sequence reads: CAWGDTDTEAFF. The CDR3, as DNA: TGTGCCTGGGGAGACACAGACACTGAAGCTTTCTTT.

This chain links TRBV2 with TRBJ1-2, with D tentatively TRBD1 (6 bases). This CDR3 spans 16 amino acids. V gave up 3 bases and J gave up 3 bases, with 17 bases separating them. From germline, CDR1 is SNHLY and CDR2 FYNNEI. CDR3 in amino acids: CASSDFQGQPYYGYTF. The CDR3 bases are TGTGCCAGCAGTGATTTTCAGGGGCAGCCCTACTATGGCTACACCTTC.

CDR3 bases: TGTGCCAGCAGTTACTCGAGACGGGAGGGCAATGAGCAGTTCTTC. Its translation: CASSYSRREGNEQFF. J is TRBJ2-1 and V is TRBV6-5, with TRBD2 matching 8 bases. CDR1 and CDR2 from the germline V gene are MNHEY and SVGAGI. J gave up 6 bases and V 0 bases, and 4 bases lay outside the gene matches. The CDR3 sequence is 15 residues long.

Here the CDR3 reads CASSILASSTDTQYF. The CDR3 DNA follows: TGTGCCAGTAGTATACTAGCGTCTAGCACAGATACGCAGTATTTT. The genes are TRBV19 and TRBJ2-3; tentatively, D is TRBD2 (6 bases). Trimming stripped 2 bases from V and 0 bases from J, with 9 bases between. The germline gives CDR1 LNHDA, CDR2 SQIVND (reference sequence). CDR3 length equals 15 residues.

The rearrangement uses TRBV2 and TRBJ2-1; D possibly corresponds to TRBD2 (5 bases). The CDR3 totals 15 residues. Trimming cost V 8 bases and J 0 bases, with 14 bases left between them. Germline values: CDR1 SNHLY, CDR2 FYNNEI. CDR3 loop: CASEGPRNSYNEQFF. In nucleotides, the CDR3 is TGTGCCAGCGAGGGCCCACGGAACTCCTACAATGAGCAGTTCTTC.

The V and J genes are TRBV3-1 (or the pseudogene TRBV3-2) and TRBJ1-1; D may be TRBD1 (6 bases). This CDR3 comprises 15 residues. V was pared by 1 base and J by 1 base, with 10 bases between. Germline values: CDR1 LGHDT, CDR2 YNNKEL (reference sequence). CDR3 sequence (DNA): TGTGCCAGCAGCCAAGGGACAGAAGCGAACACTGAAGCTTTCTTT. Encoded protein: CASSQGTEANTEAFF.

The chain uses TRBV4-1 and TRBJ1-2; the D gene is possibly TRBD1 (5 bases). This CDR3 has 13 amino acids. Germline V gives CDR1 MGHRA, CDR2 YSYEKL. V lost 8 bases and J 8 bases, leaving 18 bases between the germline ends. In nucleotides, the CDR3 is TGCGCCAGCCAGGACGACAGTGGCTTAGGCTACACCTTC. Translated, it gives CASQDDSGLGYTF.

The chain is built from TRBV30 and TRBJ1-5, with TRBD1 identical over 9 bases. This CDR3 region has 13 residues. Germline values: CDR1 GTSNPN, CDR2 SVGIG (reference sequence). The junction had 3 bases not matched to a gene; V was cut back by 4 bases and J by 5 bases. This CDR3 is CAWTTGGDQPQHF. The CDR3 region has the DNA TGTGCCTGGACCACAGGGGGCGATCAGCCCCAGCATTTT.

The genes are TRBV28 and TRBJ1-2; a possible D gene is TRBD1 (6 bases). CDR1 and CDR2 (germline): MDHEN, SYDVKM. The CDR3 is 13 residues long. V was cut by 4 bases and J by 5 bases, with 11 bases left in between. This CDR3 is CASSSYGQYGYTF. The CDR3 DNA reads TGTGCCAGCAGTTCTTACGGACAGTATGGCTACACCTTC.

This chain connects TRBV6-5 to TRBJ1-2; TRBD1 agrees at 7 bases. From germline, CDR1 is MNHEY and CDR2 SVGAGI. The CDR3 sequence is 15 residues long. Losses at the gene ends were 2 bases for V and 0 bases for J; bases not matched to a gene: 3. The CDR3 is CASSYQGGANYGYTF. DNA of the CDR3: TGTGCCAGCAGTTACCAGGGGGGAGCTAACTATGGCTACACCTTC.

This rearrangement joins TRBV11-3 to TRBJ2-7; 9 nucleotides match TRBD1. The junction had 6 bases not matched to a gene; V was cut back by 1 base and J by 5 bases. Germline-derived CDR1 and CDR2 are SGHNT and YENEEA. There are 15 residues in the CDR3. The CDR3 sequence is CASSLGRTGDNEQYF. DNA of the CDR3: TGTGCCAGCAGCTTAGGGCGGACAGGGGATAACGAGCAGTACTTC.

This clone was seen only once. The junction and the germline gene differ at one end; a read error may be behind it. The chain uses TRBV23-1 and TRBJ2-7, with D possibly matching TRBD2 (6 bases). TRBV23-1 is noted as an ORF with a role that remains uncertain. The CDR3 sequence is 15 residues long. CDR3 nucleotide sequence: TGCGCCAGCAGCCAATGGGACTCCCATTCCTACGAGCAGTACTTC. As protein: CASSQWDSHSYEQYF.

The rearrangement uses TRBV6-1 and TRBJ1-4; D remains unclear. The germline V and J ends were trimmed by 0 bases and 12 bases, with 8 bases remaining between them. Looked up from germline, CDR1 is MNHNS and CDR2 is SASEGT. CDR3 size: 12 residues. The CDR3 DNA sequence: TGTGCCAGCAGTGAAGCGCAGGTGGAACTGTTTTTT. The encoded protein is CASSEAQVELFF.

This chain joins TRBV6-5 and TRBJ2-2; D perhaps matches TRBD2 (6 bases). The CDR3 covers 14 residues. Trimming left V 0 bases short and J 5 bases short, with 7 bases between. Germline V gives CDR1 MNHEY, CDR2 SVGAGI. The CDR3 region has the DNA TGTGCCAGCAGTTACTCCCGGGAGACCGGGGAGCTGTTTTTT. It is translated as CASSYSRETGELFF.

This chain uses TRBV5-4 with TRBJ2-3, with 14 bases aligning to TRBD2. The CDR3 runs to 19 residues. V dropped 4 bases and J dropped 5; count of bases not matched to a gene: 15. CDR1 and CDR2 (germline): SGHNT, YYREEE (reference sequence). CDR3 protein: CASSTNPGLAGVKRDTQYF. CDR3 nucleotides: TGTGCCAGCAGCACAAACCCGGGACTAGCGGGAGTCAAGCGAGATACGCAGTATTTT.

The gene calls are TRBV3-1 (or the pseudogene TRBV3-2) and TRBJ2-1; D unresolved. CDR1 LGHDT and CDR2 YNNKEL come from the germline V gene (reference sequence). CDR3 size: 14 residues. V shed 0 bases and J shed 6 bases, with 9 bases lying between them. CDR3 nucleotide sequence: TGTGCCAGCAGCCAAGACGGAGTTAGCAATGAGCAGTTCTTC. Protein: CASSQDGVSNEQFF.

This rearrangement joins TRBV9 to TRBJ2-7; D is perhaps TRBD2 (6 bases). With 1 base removed from V and 5 bases from J, the gap between germline ends came to 10 bases. CDR1 is SGDLS, CDR2 YYNGEE, per germline. The CDR3 spans 13 residues. CDR3 DNA: TGTGCCAGCAGCGTAACTAGCTTCGACGAGCAGTACTTC. Its translation: CASSVTSFDEQYF.

The V and J genes are TRBV3-1 (or the pseudogene TRBV3-2) and TRBJ1-2; D is ambiguous. CDR3 length: 14 amino acids. Germline CDR1 is LGHDT and CDR2 is YNNKEL (reference sequence). V lost 3 bases, J lost 4 bases, and 12 bases lay in between. The CDR3 loop reads CASSHSDGGYGYTF. CDR3 in DNA: TGTGCCAGCAGCCACTCAGACGGCGGCTATGGCTACACCTTC.